This T cell receptor (beta chain) was recorded in a study of T cells expressing NK-cell markers. Study information: The TCR beta repertoires originated in sorted CD3+CD56+NKG2C+, CD3+CD56+NKG2C- and CD3+CD56-NKG2C+ T cells. Study outcomes and limitations: Of the CD8+ T cell pool in several donors, roughly 1.0-7.5% was accounted for by dominant NKG2C+ clonotypes. There remained a lack of clarity about HCMV specificity of expanded NKG2C+ T cell clones. One observes that, in several donors, these clonotypes were also the leading ones within the CD3+CD56-NKG2C+ fraction.

As for this clonotype: Its specificity is unknown.

The germline V gene has CDR1 SGHTA and CDR2 FQGNSA. This CDR3 region has 15 residues. One entry per CDR3 protein, without DNA, is what TCRdb gives after re-calling the 5' RACE reads. This sample's table reports over 200,000 distinct CDR3 sequences. The chain employs TRBV7-2 and TRBJ2-7; lacking DNA, the TRBD2 call made by TCRdb goes unchecked. This receptor was identified in a man aged 18 to 35 in good health. The sequencing input was blood T cells: a sorted CD56 or NKG2C T cell subset, CD4+ or CD8+ T cells, or bulk PBMC T cells (not recorded which). The CDR3 loop is CASSRDLSGRAEQYF.